Following are 25 T cell receptor beta chains from one sample sequenced in a study of T cell changes during pregnancy in multiple sclerosis. Measured with immunoSEQ multiplex PCR; TCRdb has only the in-frame clones, and not every one. Found here are around 50,000 clones, over 90% of them singletons; the top ten hold 0.61%. The sample here was CD4+ T cells from peripheral blood mononuclear cells, taken after pregnancy. These receptors were collected from a female donor in good health, enrolled as a control in a pregnancy study.

J is TRBJ2-6 and V is TRBV29-1; D remains ambiguous. CDR3 length equals 13 residues. Germline V gene sequence: CDR1 SQVTM, CDR2 ANQGSEA. V lost 4 bases, J lost 0 bases, and 4 bases lay in between. In nucleotides, the CDR3 is TGCAGCGTTGCCTACTCTGGGGCCAACGTCCTGACTTTC. Its protein product is CSVAYSGANVLTF.

The gene calls are TRBV7-2 and TRBJ2-1; 10 nucleotides line up with TRBD2. Per germline, CDR1 SGHTA and CDR2 FQGNSA. J lost 3 bases, V lost 3 bases, and 5 bases had no gene match. The CDR3 spans 16 residues. Written as DNA, the CDR3 is TGTGCCAGCAGCTTCTTAGCGGGAGGACTCTACAATGAGCAGTTCTTC. It specifies CASSFLAGGLYNEQFF.

J is TRBJ1-5 and V is TRBV6-1; 8 bases align to TRBD1. J lost 4 bases, V lost 2 bases, and 7 bases had no gene match. Germline CDR1 MNHNS, CDR2 SASEGT. This CDR3 has 16 amino acids. Here the CDR3 DNA reads TGTGCCAGCAGTGAATTGTCAGGGGGCATGAATCAGCCCCAGCATTTT. Encoded protein: CASSELSGGMNQPQHF.

V and J are TRBV18 and TRBJ2-7, with D hard to call. Germline-derived CDR1 and CDR2 are KGHSH and LQKENI. CDR3 size: 11 residues. V was shortened by 4 bases and J by 5 bases, with 6 bases between the two germline ends. As DNA, the CDR3 is TGTGCCAGCTCACGGAGTGACGAGCAGTACTTC. Translated, it gives CASSRSDEQYF.

Here the CDR3 DNA reads TGCAGCGTTGAGACAGGGGCAGATACGCAGTATTTT. This sequence encodes CSVETGADTQYF. V gene TRBV29-1 combines with J gene TRBJ2-3, with TRBD1 matching 8 bases. The CDR3 is 12 residues long. Germline CDR1 SQVTM, CDR2 ANQGSEA. J lost 4 bases, V lost 3 bases, and 0 bases had no gene match.

The chain joins TRBV4-2 to TRBJ1-3; D call uncertain. Germline V gives CDR1 LGHNA, CDR2 YNFKEQ. Trimming pared 0 bases from V and 8 bases from J, leaving 11 bases between. The CDR3 length is 14 residues. The DNA of the CDR3 is TGTGCCAGCAGCCAAGATCCTCAACGAGACACCATATATTTT. Amino acid sequence: CASSQDPQRDTIYF.

This chain uses TRBV6-5 with TRBJ1-1, with D unclear. Trimming took off 1 base at V and 1 base at J, with 10 bases between the two ends. The length of the CDR3 is 15 residues. Germline lookup yields CDR1 MNHEY and CDR2 SVGAGI. The CDR3 loop is CASSYFGEGNTEAFF. DNA of the CDR3: TGTGCCAGCAGTTACTTCGGGGAAGGGAACACTGAAGCTTTCTTT.

This clone was observed a handful of times. This chain joins TRBV2 and TRBJ1-6; D perhaps matches TRBD1 (6 bases). Germline V gives CDR1 SNHLY, CDR2 FYNNEI. This CDR3 is built from 13 residues. Trimming cost V 7 bases and J 9 bases, with 13 bases left between them. As DNA, the CDR3 is TGTGCCAGCACTGGACAGCTTAGTTCACCCCTCCACTTT. Translated: CASTGQLSSPLHF.

The CDR3 loop is CASRTVEAFF. CDR3 nucleotide sequence: TGTGCCAGCAGGACAGTTGAAGCTTTCTTT. This rearrangement joins TRBV27 to TRBJ1-1; possibly TRBD1 for D (5 bases). CDR3 length equals 10 residues. Germline V CDR1 and CDR2: MNHEY, SMNVEV (reference sequence). Trimming took off 6 bases at V and 7 bases at J, with 6 bases between the two ends.

V gene TRBV7-9 combines with J gene TRBJ2-1; the D gene is possibly TRBD1 (5 bases). This CDR3 has 14 amino acids. Germline CDR1 and CDR2: SEHNR and FQNEAQ (reference sequence). The germline V and J ends were trimmed by 3 bases and 10 bases, with 16 bases remaining between them. The CDR3 sequence is CASSFSPGRKEQFF. CDR3 sequence (DNA): TGTGCCAGCAGCTTTTCCCCAGGGCGCAAAGAGCAGTTCTTC.

V is TRBV9 and J is TRBJ2-7; 10 bases align to TRBD1. V lost 0 bases to trimming and J lost 6 bases; unmatched junction nucleotides: 3. Germline loops: CDR1 SGDLS, CDR2 YYNGEE. The length of the CDR3 is 14 residues. The CDR3 region is CASSVEGQGSEQYF. The CDR3 region has the DNA TGTGCCAGCAGCGTAGAGGGACAGGGGTCCGAGCAGTACTTC.

V gene TRBV19 combines with J gene TRBJ2-5; 13 positions agree with TRBD2. This CDR3 region has 18 residues. Per the germline V gene, CDR1 is LNHDA and CDR2 is SQIVND (reference sequence). The junction had 11 bases not matched to a gene; V was cut back by 3 bases and J by 4 bases. In DNA form, the CDR3 reads TGTGCCAGTAGTATGGCCCGGACTAGCGGGAGCGTGGGAGAGACCCAGTACTTC. It is translated as CASSMARTSGSVGETQYF.

The J gene is TRBJ2-3, the V gene TRBV5-1, with D uncertain. CDR1 is SGHRS, CDR2 YFSETQ, per germline. V shed 8 bases and J shed 4 bases, with 17 bases lying between them. The CDR3 length is 14 residues. CDR3: CASSNNPEPDTQYF. The CDR3 nucleotides are TGCGCCAGTAGTAATAATCCTGAGCCAGATACGCAGTATTTT.

The genes are TRBV6-5 and TRBJ2-2, with TRBD1 identical over 7 bases. This CDR3 comprises 14 residues. J lost 5 bases, V lost 4 bases, and 4 bases had no gene match. Germline V gene data show CDR1 as MNHEY and CDR2 as SVGAGI. CDR3 sequence (DNA): TGTGCCAGCAGTTCCCTCAGGGGGACCGGGGAGCTGTTTTTT. It translates to CASSSLRGTGELFF.

The genes are TRBV10-1 and TRBJ2-4, with D hard to call. Trimming cost V 10 bases and J 6 bases, with 10 bases left between them. The CDR3 covers 11 residues. Per the germline V gene, CDR1 is WNHNN and CDR2 is SYGVQD (reference sequence). The DNA of the CDR3 is TGCGCCATCAGGAGTGCAAACATTCAGTACTTC. Translated: CAIRSANIQYF.

This chain connects TRBV18 to TRBJ1-1; weak D call: TRBD1 (5 bases). V dropped 1 base and J dropped 4 bases, with 7 bases sitting between them. Germline V lookup: CDR1 KGHSH, CDR2 LQKENI. CDR3 length: 13 residues. Here the CDR3 reads CASSPRQGTEAFF. For the CDR3, the DNA is TGTGCCAGCTCACCACGGCAGGGCACTGAAGCTTTCTTT.

V is TRBV11-2 and J is TRBJ2-2; weak D call: TRBD1 (5 bases). Germline loops: CDR1 SGHAT, CDR2 FQNNGV. V lost 3 bases to trimming and J lost 6 bases, with 5 bases between them. CDR3 length: 12 amino acids. The CDR3 protein is CASSLGPGELFF. CDR3 sequence (DNA): TGTGCCAGCAGCTTGGGGCCCGGGGAGCTGTTTTTT.

V and J are TRBV10-3 and TRBJ1-3; D is undetermined. V lost 10 bases to trimming and J lost 3 bases, with 10 bases between them. Looked up from germline, CDR1 is ENHRY and CDR2 is SYGVKD. The CDR3 spans 12 residues. The CDR3 nucleotides are TGTGCCACCCTCGGGGTTGGAAACACCATATATTTT. Its translation is CATLGVGNTIYF.

The chain carries TRBV27 and TRBJ1-1; D is perhaps TRBD1 (5 bases). The CDR3 covers 14 residues. Trimming removed 3 bases from V and 1 base from J, with 9 bases in between. Germline V gene sequence: CDR1 MNHEY, CDR2 SMNVEV (reference sequence). The CDR3 coding sequence is TGTGCCAGCAGTTTGAACCAGGGGAACACTGAAGCTTTCTTT. Protein product: CASSLNQGNTEAFF.

The chain has TRBV5-5 and TRBJ2-7; 8 bases match TRBD1. Germline V gene lookup returns CDR1 SGHKS and CDR2 YYEKEE (reference sequence). The CDR3 covers 15 residues. V lost 2 bases to trimming and J lost 0 bases; unmatched junction nucleotides: 4. Here the CDR3 reads CASSFRTGSSYEQYF. The DNA for the CDR3 is TGTGCCAGCAGCTTCCGGACAGGGAGCTCCTACGAGCAGTACTTC.

V gene TRBV5-1 combines with J gene TRBJ2-1; TRBD1 might be the D (6 bases). Trimming left V 4 bases short and J 2 bases short, with 13 bases between. The CDR3 is made up of 15 amino acids. CDR1 and CDR2 (germline): SGHRS, YFSETQ. The CDR3 loop reads CASSVGRGTYNEQFF. The CDR3 DNA reads TGCGCCAGCAGCGTCGGTAGGGGGACCTACAATGAGCAGTTCTTC.

The chain carries TRBV19 and TRBJ1-3; possible D gene TRBD1, 5 bases. Trimming cost V 6 bases and J 1 base, with 16 bases left between them. The CDR3 loop spans 16 amino acids. Germline V gene sequence: CDR1 LNHDA, CDR2 SQIVND (reference sequence). The chain's CDR3 is CASRSDRLGSGNTIYF. As DNA, the CDR3 is TGTGCCAGTAGATCCGACAGACTGGGGTCTGGAAACACCATATATTTT.

This clone was counted once. The rearrangement joins TRBV18 to TRBJ2-5; 11 nucleotides match TRBD2. This CDR3 contains 19 residues. Germline lookup yields CDR1 KGHSH and CDR2 LQKENI. V lost 4 bases to trimming and J lost 4 bases; unmatched junction nucleotides: 17. The CDR3 sequence is CASSRSVLAGVFSGETQYF. CDR3 DNA: TGTGCCAGCTCACGATCCGTACTAGCGGGAGTTTTCTCGGGAGAGACCCAGTACTTC.

CDR3 residues: CAISERTASSYEQYF. The CDR3 nucleotides read TGTGCCATCAGTGAGCGGACAGCCTCCTCCTACGAGCAGTACTTC. The rearrangement links TRBV10-3 to TRBJ2-7; maybe TRBD1 (6 bases). This CDR3 spans 15 amino acids. V was trimmed by 2 bases and J by 0 bases, leaving 11 bases between them. Germline CDR1 reads ENHRY; CDR2 reads SYGVKD.

This clone was counted a single time. V is TRBV19 and J is TRBJ2-3, with 13 bases identical to TRBD2. The length of the CDR3 is 14 residues. Germline lookup yields CDR1 LNHDA and CDR2 SQIVND (reference sequence). The junction had 0 bases not matched to a gene; V was cut back by 6 bases and J by 3 bases. The CDR3 nucleotides read TGTGCCAGTAGACTAGCGGGAGGGACAGATACGCAGTATTTT. Translated, it gives CASRLAGGTDTQYF.